This TCR beta chain is drawn from a study of beta chain features in type 1 diabetes. Study conclusions and caveats: All four CD4+ subsets of Type 1 diabetes patients contained TCRB CDR3s that were moderately but significantly shorter.

Sorting based on CD45RO/CCR7/CD25/CD127/CD95/CD27 separated CD4+ naive, central memory, regulatory and stem cell-like memory cells. Purity above 95% was achieved in all sorted populations. With regard to this clone: Antigen: not known. This same CDR3 is encoded by further DNA sequences in the sample.

The length of the CDR3 is 13 residues. Trimming removed 3 bases from V and 4 bases from J; junction bases left unmatched: 1. The germline V gene encodes CDR1 KGHSH and CDR2 LQKENI. TCRB transcripts that were expressed got sequenced, as all of the isolated RNA had been reverse transcribed. Produced via immunoSEQ multiplex PCR; TCRdb's table is partial and in-frame only. The data contain 600,000 to 700,000 clones, around 11% of them singletons. The sample was naive CD4+ T cells from blood. This clonotype was obtained from a young man with type 1 diabetes. This chain links TRBV18 with TRBJ1-2; 8 bases match TRBD1. The CDR3 spells CASSPDRVYGYTF. The CDR3, as DNA: TGTGCCAGCTCACCGGACAGGGTCTATGGCTACACCTTC.